The 3 T cell receptor beta chains reported below all come from one sample, sequenced in a study of blood T cell repertoires in COVID-19. TCRdb's table, derived via immunoSEQ multiplex PCR, lists solely in-frame clones and lacks some. The top ten clones hold over 0.85% of a sample with 200,000 to 250,000 clones, about nine tenths of them seen once. The specimen sequenced was PBMCs or T cells enriched from blood (not recorded which). The origin of the receptors is a man aged 45 to 65 who had been exposed to COVID-19.

This clone was found once. The CDR3 DNA sequence: TGTGCCACCAGTGATTTGCCCCGACCGGGGGACGCCTACAATGAGCAGTTCTTC. Its translation is CATSDLPRPGDAYNEQFF. The V gene is TRBV24-1, the J gene TRBJ2-1, with a possible D match to TRBD2 (6 bases). The CDR3 extends over 18 amino acids. The V gene's germline CDR1 is KGHDR and CDR2 SFDVKD. The V and J ends lost 0 bases and 2 bases respectively, with 16 bases between them.

This clone came up once. The J gene is TRBJ2-3, the V gene TRBV9; D is unclear. V was clipped by 1 base and J by 2 bases, with 8 bases between them. The CDR3 spans 14 residues. CDR1 SGDLS and CDR2 YYNGEE come from the germline V gene. Here the CDR3 reads CASSVTVNTDTQYF. The CDR3 DNA reads as TGTGCCAGCAGCGTAACGGTAAACACAGATACGCAGTATTTT.

J is TRBJ1-5 and V is TRBV5-1, with D possibly being TRBD1 (6 bases). CDR1 is SGHRS, CDR2 YFSETQ, per germline. This CDR3 has 15 amino acids. Trimming pared 2 bases from V and 6 bases from J, leaving 15 bases between. The CDR3 DNA reads TGCGCCAGCAGCTTTACAGGGATTATAGGTCAGCCCCAGCATTTT. Its protein is CASSFTGIIGQPQHF.